This TCR beta chain was sequenced for a study of PD-L1 blockade in urothelial cancer. Time point given: pretreatment peripheral blood. The repertoire was sequenced with immunoSEQ multiplex PCR; TCRdb's copy has only in-frame clones and lacks some. The repertoire consists of 87,000 or so clones, with roughly 84% occurring once and the leading ten covering 2% to 2.5%. This specimen was PBMCs, taken around atezolizumab (anti-PD-L1) treatment. The sequence came from a man in his fifties or sixties with urothelial cancer.

CDR3 sequence (DNA): TGCGCCAGCAGCTTGGGAAGCGGCATGTCTGGGGCCAACGTCCTGACTTTC. It encodes CASSLGSGMSGANVLTF. The chain employs TRBV5-1 and TRBJ2-6; maybe TRBD2 (5 bases). Germline values: CDR1 SGHRS, CDR2 YFSETQ. Trimming left V 0 bases short and J 1 base short, with 11 bases between. CDR3 length: 17 residues.